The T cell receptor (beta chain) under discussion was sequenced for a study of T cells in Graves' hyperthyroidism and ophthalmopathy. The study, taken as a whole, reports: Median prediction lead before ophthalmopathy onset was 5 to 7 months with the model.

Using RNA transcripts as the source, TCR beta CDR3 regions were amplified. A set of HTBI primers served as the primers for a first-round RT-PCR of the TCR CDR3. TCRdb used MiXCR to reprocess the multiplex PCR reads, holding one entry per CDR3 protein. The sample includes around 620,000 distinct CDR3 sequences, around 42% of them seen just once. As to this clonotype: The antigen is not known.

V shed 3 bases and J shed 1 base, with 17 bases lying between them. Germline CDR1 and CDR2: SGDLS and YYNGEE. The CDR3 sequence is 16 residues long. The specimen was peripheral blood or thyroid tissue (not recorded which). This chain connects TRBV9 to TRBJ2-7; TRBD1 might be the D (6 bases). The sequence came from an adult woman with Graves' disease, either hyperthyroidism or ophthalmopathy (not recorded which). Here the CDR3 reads CASSGSRDTRSYEQYF. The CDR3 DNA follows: TGTGCCAGCAGCGGATCCCGGGACACCCGGTCCTACGAGCAGTACTTC.